These T cell receptor beta chains were read from a single sample in a study of blood T cell repertoires in COVID-19. Sequencing used immunoSEQ multiplex PCR; TCRdb keeps in-frame clones, though not all of them. The table records roughly 340,000 clones, over 75% of them present only once. The sequencing sample was made of PBMCs or T cells enriched from blood (not recorded which). These receptors were taken from a man aged 18-30 years who had recovered from COVID-19. Each CDR3 is given with its conserved first and last residue. The D gene is left open where the match is weak. Clone size is given for some rows only: seen once, a few or many times, or a class if the clone is expanded.

d_gene,abundance,v_gene,j_gene,CDR3aa,CDR3nt
TRBD1,NA,TRBV5-4,TRBJ2-7,CASSAGDRATYEQYF,TGTGCCAGCAGCGCCGGGGACAGGGCTACCTACGAGCAGTACTTC
NA,NA,TRBV24-1,TRBJ2-2,CATSAPGTWAGELFF,TGTGCCACCAGTGCTCCGGGAACGTGGGCCGGGGAGCTGTTTTTT
NA,few,TRBV29-1,TRBJ2-7,CSVEVSRAEQYF,TGCAGCGTTGAAGTCTCCAGGGCCGAGCAGTACTTC
NA,NA,TRBV30,TRBJ2-5,CAWSLKQQETQYF,TGTGCCTGGAGCCTTAAACAACAAGAGACCCAGTACTTC
NA,NA,TRBV3-1/TRBV3-2,TRBJ1-4,CASSPGQASPTNEKLFF,TGTGCCAGCAGCCCAGGGCAGGCCTCCCCAACTAATGAAAAACTGTTTTTT
NA,once,TRBV2,TRBJ1-2,CASSEVGLENYGYTF,TGTGCCAGCAGTGAAGTAGGCCTGGAGAACTATGGCTACACCTTC
TRBD2,NA,TRBV7-9,TRBJ2-1,CASSLLPRIAGETYNEQFF,TGTGCCAGCAGCCTCCTACCTCGAATAGCGGGGGAGACCTACAATGAGCAGTTCTTC
TRBD1,NA,TRBV5-6,TRBJ1-4,CASRQGAREKLFF,TGTGCCAGCAGACAGGGGGCAAGGGAAAAACTGTTTTTT
NA,once,TRBV7-6,TRBJ1-2,CASSLAARLTDYGYTF,TGTGCCAGCAGCTTAGCGGCCCGACTGACGGACTATGGCTACACCTTC
TRBD1,NA,TRBV28,TRBJ1-1,CASMSETGAGNTEAFF,TGTGCCAGCATGTCGGAAACAGGGGCTGGGAACACTGAAGCTTTCTTT
NA,NA,TRBV6-6,TRBJ1-2,CASTTTAATYGYTF,TGTGCCAGCACCACGACCGCGGCCACCTATGGCTACACCTTC
NA,once,TRBV4-3,TRBJ2-5,CASSQVVRGETQYF,TGCGCCAGCAGCCAAGTGGTTAGGGGGGAGACCCAGTACTTC
NA,once,TRBV19,TRBJ1-5,CASSIYPSRVNQPQHF,TGTGCCAGTAGTATTTACCCAAGCAGGGTCAATCAGCCCCAGCATTTT
NA,NA,TRBV30,TRBJ1-5,CAWSLFDWPQHF,TGTGCCTGGAGTCTCTTCGACTGGCCCCAGCATTTT
TRBD1,once,TRBV11-2,TRBJ1-5,CASSTDRDQPQHF,TGTGCCAGCAGCACAGACAGGGATCAGCCCCAGCATTTT
NA,NA,TRBV27,TRBJ1-1,CASSYSLNTEAFF,TGTGCCAGCAGTTATAGCCTGAACACTGAAGCTTTCTTT
TRBD1,NA,TRBV18,TRBJ1-1,CASSPRETGGGTEAFF,TGTGCCAGCTCACCACGGGAAACAGGGGGCGGTACTGAAGCTTTCTTT
TRBD2,NA,TRBV24-1,TRBJ2-1,CATSVSSGVYNEQFF,TGTGCCACCAGTGTATCCAGCGGGGTATACAATGAGCAGTTCTTC
NA,NA,TRBV5-1,TRBJ1-1,CASSLQGGGTEAFF,TGCGCCAGCAGTCTACAGGGTGGTGGCACTGAAGCTTTCTTT
NA,NA,TRBV5-1,TRBJ2-7,CATAPSERGSYEQYF,TGCGCCACCGCCCCCTCAGAGCGAGGCTCCTACGAGCAGTACTTC
NA,NA,TRBV28,TRBJ1-1,CASSMEDVNTEAFF,TGTGCCAGCAGCATGGAGGACGTGAACACTGAAGCTTTCTTT
NA,few,TRBV7-5,TRBJ1-2,CVRSAPGDRGKRSYGYTF,TGTGTCAGAAGCGCACCGGGGGACAGGGGGAAAAGGAGCTATGGCTACACCTTC